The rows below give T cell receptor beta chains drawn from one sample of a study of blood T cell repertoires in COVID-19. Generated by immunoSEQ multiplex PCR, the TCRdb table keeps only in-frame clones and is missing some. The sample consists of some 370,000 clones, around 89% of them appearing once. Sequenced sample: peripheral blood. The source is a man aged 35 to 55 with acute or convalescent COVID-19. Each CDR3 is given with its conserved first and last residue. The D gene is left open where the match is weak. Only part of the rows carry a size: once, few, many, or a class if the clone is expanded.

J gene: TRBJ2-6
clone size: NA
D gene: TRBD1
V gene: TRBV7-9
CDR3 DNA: TGTGCCAGCAGCCGCCGGGACAGGGACTTTGTTGGGGCCAACGTCCTGACTTTC
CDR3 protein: CASSRRDRDFVGANVLTF

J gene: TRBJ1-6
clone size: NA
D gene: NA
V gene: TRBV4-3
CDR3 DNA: TGCGCCAGCAGCCAAGAAGAGAGCTCGAGCTCCTATAATTCACCCCTCCACTTT
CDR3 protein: CASSQEESSSSYNSPLHF

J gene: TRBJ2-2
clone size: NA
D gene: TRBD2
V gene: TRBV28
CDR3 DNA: TGTGCCAGCCTTCGGACGGGCGGGGGTCCCAACACCGGGGAGCTGTTTTTT
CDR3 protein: CASLRTGGGPNTGELFF

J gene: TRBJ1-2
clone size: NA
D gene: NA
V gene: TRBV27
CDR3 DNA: TGTGCCAGCAGTTTATCGTTCAGAACCCTTTATGGCTACACCTTC
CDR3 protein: CASSLSFRTLYGYTF

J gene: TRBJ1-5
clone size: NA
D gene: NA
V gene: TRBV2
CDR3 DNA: TGTGCCAGCGGGACACCATTATCTTATAGCAATCAGCCCCAGCATTTT
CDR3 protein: CASGTPLSYSNQPQHF

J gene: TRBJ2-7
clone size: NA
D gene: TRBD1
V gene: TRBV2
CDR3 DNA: TGTGCCAGCAGTGGAGGGGGCGTGAACGAGCAGTACTTC
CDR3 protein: CASSGGGVNEQYF

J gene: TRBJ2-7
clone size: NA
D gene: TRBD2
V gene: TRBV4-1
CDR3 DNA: TGCGCCAGCAGCCAAGCTCCCGGACTAGCGGGCGCCGGGTTTTACGAGCAGTACTTC
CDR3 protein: CASSQAPGLAGAGFYEQYF

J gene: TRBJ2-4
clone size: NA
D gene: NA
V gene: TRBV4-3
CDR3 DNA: TGCGCCAGCAGCCAGGGTCAGGCGACCAAAAACATTCAGTACTTC
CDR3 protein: CASSQGQATKNIQYF

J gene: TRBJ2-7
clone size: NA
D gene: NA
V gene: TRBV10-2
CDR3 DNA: TGCGCCAGCAGGCATGTCTCCTCGGGTTCCTACGAGCAGTACTTC
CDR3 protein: CASRHVSSGSYEQYF

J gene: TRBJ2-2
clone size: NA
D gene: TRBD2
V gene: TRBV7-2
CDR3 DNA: TGTGCCAGCAGCCCCGGACTAGCGGGAGCCACCGGGGAGCTGTTTTTT
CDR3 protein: CASSPGLAGATGELFF

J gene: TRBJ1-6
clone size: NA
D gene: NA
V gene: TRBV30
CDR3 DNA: TGTGCCTGGACCCAGCTCGGCAGGGGCGAACTTAATTCACCCCTCCACTTT
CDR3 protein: CAWTQLGRGELNSPLHF

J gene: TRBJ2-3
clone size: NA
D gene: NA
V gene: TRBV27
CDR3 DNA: TGTGCCAGCAGTTTATTGGCAGGGGGCACAGATACGCAGTATTTT
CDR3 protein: CASSLLAGGTDTQYF

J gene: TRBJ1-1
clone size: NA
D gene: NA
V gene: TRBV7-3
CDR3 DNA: TGTGCCAGCAGCCGGGCGGACAGCGACACTGAAGCTTTCTTT
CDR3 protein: CASSRADSDTEAFF

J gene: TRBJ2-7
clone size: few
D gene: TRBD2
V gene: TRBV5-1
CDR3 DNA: TGCGCCAGCAGCTTGGCACCTAGCGGGAGCCACGAGCAGTACTTC
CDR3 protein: CASSLAPSGSHEQYF

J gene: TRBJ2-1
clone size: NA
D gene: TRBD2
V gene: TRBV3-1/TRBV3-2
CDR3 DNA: TGTGCCAGCAGCCCCGGGACTAGCGGCCCCTCGGGTGAGCAGTTCTTC
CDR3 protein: CASSPGTSGPSGEQFF

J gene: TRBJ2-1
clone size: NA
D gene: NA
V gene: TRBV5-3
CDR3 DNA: TGTGCCAGAAGCTTGGTGTTAGCGGTCTTGAATGAGCAGTTCTTC
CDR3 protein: CARSLVLAVLNEQFF

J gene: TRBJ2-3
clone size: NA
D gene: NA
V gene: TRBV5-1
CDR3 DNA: TGCGCCAGCAGCTCTGTAGATACGCAGTATTTT
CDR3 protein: CASSSVDTQYF

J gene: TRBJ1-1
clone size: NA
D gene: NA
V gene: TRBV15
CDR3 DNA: TGTGCCACCAGCAGAGATTATTTGGGAGGTATGAACACTGAAGCTTTCTTT
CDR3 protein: CATSRDYLGGMNTEAFF

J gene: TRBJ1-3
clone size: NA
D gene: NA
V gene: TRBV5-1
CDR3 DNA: TGCGCCAGCAGCTTGACAGGGTATGGAAACACCATATATTTT
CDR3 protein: CASSLTGYGNTIYF

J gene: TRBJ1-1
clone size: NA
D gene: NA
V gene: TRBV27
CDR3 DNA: TGTGCCAGCAGTTCTCCAGGCAGGGCCGGAAGGAACACTGAAGCTTTCTTT
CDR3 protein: CASSSPGRAGRNTEAFF

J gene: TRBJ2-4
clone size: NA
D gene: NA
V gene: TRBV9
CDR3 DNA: TGTGCCAGCAGCTCCCTGGGGGGACTCGGCATTCAGTACTTC
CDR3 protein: CASSSLGGLGIQYF

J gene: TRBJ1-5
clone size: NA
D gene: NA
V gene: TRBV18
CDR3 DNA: TGTGCCAGCTGTAACAGGGCTTATAGCAATCAGCCCCAGCATTTT
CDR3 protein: CASCNRAYSNQPQHF

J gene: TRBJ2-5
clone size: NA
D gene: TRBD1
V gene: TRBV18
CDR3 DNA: TGTGCCAGCTCACTCGGGACAGATCAAGAGACCCAGTACTTC
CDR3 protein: CASSLGTDQETQYF

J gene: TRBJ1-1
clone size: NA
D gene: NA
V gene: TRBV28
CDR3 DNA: TGTGCCAGCGGCTTACAGGGATGGGGCACTGAAGCTTTCTTT
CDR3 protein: CASGLQGWGTEAFF

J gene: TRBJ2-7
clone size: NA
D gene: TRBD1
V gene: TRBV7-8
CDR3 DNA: TGTGCCAGCAGTTCGACCGGGACAGGGGCCTACGAGCAGTACTTC
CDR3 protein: CASSSTGTGAYEQYF

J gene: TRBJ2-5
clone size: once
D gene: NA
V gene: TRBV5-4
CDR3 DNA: TGTGCCAGCAGCTTGGATAGGGAGCTCGGGACCCAGTACTTC
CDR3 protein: CASSLDRELGTQYF

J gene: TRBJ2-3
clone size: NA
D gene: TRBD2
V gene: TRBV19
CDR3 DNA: TGTGCCAGTAGTACCGGACTAGCGGGGCAGGCAGATACGCAGTATTTT
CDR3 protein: CASSTGLAGQADTQYF

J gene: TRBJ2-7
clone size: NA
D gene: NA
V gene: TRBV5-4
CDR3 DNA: TGTGCCAGCAGCTTTGACACCGCCTACGAGCAGTACTTC
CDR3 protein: CASSFDTAYEQYF